The next 17 T cell receptor beta chains were all read from a single sample in a study of blood T cells in healthy people across ages (dated by TCRdb to 2013 to 2016). Library preparation employed 5' RACE. The listed sequencing device is Illumina HiSeq 2500. A second PCR of roughly 6 to 12 cycles was run with a J-beta primer mix and a sample-barcoded 5' primer. TCRdb took the public reads, trimmed them with fastp at Q25, ran MiXCR for clone calling and kept in-frame beta chains. Every entry covers one CDR3 protein and lists the most common genes and DNA from its rows. Within this sample are about 800,000 distinct CDR3 sequences, with just under 25% of them counted one time only. The leading ten clones occupy roughly 3.5% of the sample. Another study also made use of these data, one on T cells of mothers and their children.

Sample: blood. The receptors were gathered from a boy younger than 18 in good health.

As to this clonotype: A much larger clone lies a single base off, so this may be a read error. In this CDR3 the conserved last residue, phenylalanine or tryptophan, is missing, so a read error is likely. This chain connects TRBV5-1 to TRBJ2-5, with D possibly TRBD2 on 5 matching bases. CDR3 length: 13 residues. V was clipped by 2 bases and J by 4 bases, with 9 bases between them. Germline CDR1 reads SGHRS; CDR2 reads YFSETQ. CDR3 nucleotide sequence: TGCGCCAGCAGCTTCGGGGTCGGAGAGACCCAGTACTCC. It is translated as CASSFGVGETQYS.

This clonotype turned up a few times. One junction end does not reproduce the germline sequence, and a read error may be involved. The rearrangement uses TRBV7-2 and TRBJ2-2; 11 positions agree with TRBD2. This CDR3 spans 15 amino acids. The germline V gene encodes CDR1 SGHTA and CDR2 FQGNSA. The CDR3 coding sequence is TGTGCCAGTAGCCCACTAGCGGGAGAGGCCGGGGAGCCGTTTTTT. It specifies CASSPLAGEAGEPFF.

This chain uses TRBV5-1 with TRBJ2-7; D is perhaps TRBD1 or TRBD2 (5 bases each). Trimming shortened V by 3 bases and J by 6 bases, and 13 bases separated the two germline ends. CDR1 is SGHRS and CDR2 is YFSETQ in the germline V gene. This CDR3 comprises 13 residues. CDR3 residues: CASSSGTESEQYF. The CDR3, as DNA: TGCGCCAGCAGCTCAGGGACGGAGAGCGAGCAGTACTTC.

This clonotype has a handful of counts. Written as DNA, the CDR3 is TGTGCCAGCAGCGGGGAAGGGGCGGTTCCTAATTCACCCCTCCACTTT. Protein product: CASSGEGAVPNSPLHF. The chain employs TRBV9 and TRBJ1-6; TRBD1 is a possible D gene (5 bases). V lost 3 bases and J 6 bases, leaving 16 bases between the germline ends. Per germline, CDR1 SGDLS and CDR2 YYNGEE. The CDR3 contains 16 residues. The full variable domain, rest sourced from reference TRBV9 and TRBJ1-6, is DSGVTQTPKHLITATGQRVTLRCSPRSGDLSVYWYQQSLDQGLQFLIQYYNGEERAKGNILERFSAQQFPDLHSELNLSSLELGDSALYFCASSGEGAVPNSPLHFGNGTRLTVT.

The V and J genes are TRBV29-1 and TRBJ2-5, with TRBD1 matching over 7 bases. Germline loops: CDR1 SQVTM, CDR2 ANQGSEA. This CDR3 is 16 amino acids long. The V segment lost 0 bases and the J segment 4 bases; nucleotides outside the gene matches: 11. CDR3 residues: CSVEDRGHNRGETQYF. In DNA, the CDR3 is TGCAGCGTTGAAGATCGGGGACACAACAGGGGAGAGACCCAGTACTTC.

This chain links TRBV28 with TRBJ2-7; the D gene could be TRBD1 or TRBD2 (5 bases each). V was pared by 1 base and J by 2 bases, with 15 bases between. CDR3 length: 16 amino acids. Per germline, CDR1 MDHEN and CDR2 SYDVKM. CDR3 nucleotide sequence: TGTGCCAGCAGTTTATTGGGGACCTCCAACACCTACGAGCAGTACTTC. It yields the protein CASSLLGTSNTYEQYF.

The chain combines TRBV7-3 with TRBJ2-5; TRBD2 agrees at 8 bases. The CDR3 consists of 15 residues. Trimming cost V 2 bases and J 3 bases; bases outside gene matches: 5. Per the germline V gene, CDR1 is SGHTA and CDR2 is FQGTGA. This CDR3 is CASSLGTRGKETQYF. DNA of the CDR3: TGTGCCAGCAGCTTAGGGACTAGGGGGAAAGAGACCCAGTACTTC.

The chain carries TRBV12-3 or TRBV12-4 and TRBJ2-1; 11 bases are a match to TRBD2. V gave up 6 bases and J gave up 8 bases; unmatched junction bases: 3. CDR3 size: 13 residues. Here the CDR3 DNA reads TGTGCCAGCAGATTACTAGCGGGAGATGAGCAGTTCTTC. This sequence encodes CASRLLAGDEQFF.

This clonotype was counted a single time. This rearrangement joins TRBV28 to TRBJ1-5; the D is unclear. CDR1 and CDR2 (germline): MDHEN, SYDVKM. This CDR3 has 15 residues. The V and J ends lost 6 bases and 0 bases respectively, with 12 bases between them. CDR3 sequence: CASRLTRISNQPQHF. For the CDR3, the DNA is TGTGCCAGCAGACTGACAAGGATTAGCAATCAGCCCCAGCATTTT.

CDR3 protein: CSVEESGRTGGDEQYF. For the CDR3, the DNA is TGCAGCGTTGAAGAATCCGGTCGGACAGGGGGTGACGAGCAGTACTTC. This chain uses TRBV29-1 with TRBJ2-7; 10 positions match TRBD1. CDR1 and CDR2 from the germline V gene are SQVTM and ANQGSEA. This CDR3 is 16 amino acids long. V shed 0 bases, J shed 5 bases, and the junction held 10 bases outside the gene matches.

The rearrangement uses TRBV28 and TRBJ1-1; D is possibly TRBD1 (6 bases). Germline lookup yields CDR1 MDHEN and CDR2 SYDVKM. Trimming removed 10 bases at V and 8 bases at J, with 14 bases between. This CDR3 spans 11 amino acids. The CDR3 nucleotides are TGTGCCACATACAGGGTCGGGGAAGCTTTCTTT. The encoded protein is CATYRVGEAFF.

This clonotype was detected many times. The V and J genes are TRBV28 and TRBJ2-5; D not resolved. This CDR3 has 13 amino acids. Deletions cut 4 bases from V and 1 base from J, with 7 bases between. CDR1 MDHEN and CDR2 SYDVKM come from the germline V gene. CDR3 amino acids: CASSSPAQETQYF. The CDR3 nucleotides are TGTGCCAGCAGTTCTCCAGCCCAAGAGACCCAGTACTTC.

The chain has TRBV20-1 and TRBJ2-4; D might be TRBD2 (6 bases). Trimming cost V 3 bases and J 3 bases, with 9 bases left between them. The germline V gene encodes CDR1 DFQATT and CDR2 SNEGSKA (reference sequence). CDR3 length: 13 residues. CDR3 sequence: CSASMEGKNIQYF. CDR3 coding DNA: TGCAGTGCTAGTATGGAGGGCAAAAACATTCAGTACTTC.

V is TRBV13 and J is TRBJ2-5; TRBD2 matches at 13 bases. V trimming: 7 bases; J trimming: 5 bases; junction bases outside the gene matches: 4. This CDR3 is built from 14 residues. Germline V gene data show CDR1 as PRHDT and CDR2 as FYEKMQ (reference sequence). CDR3 in amino acids: CASKLAGGLETQYF. CDR3 bases: TGTGCCAGCAAACTAGCGGGGGGGCTGGAGACCCAGTACTTC.

This clonotype showed up just a few times. This rearrangement joins TRBV28 to TRBJ2-7, with a tentative D call TRBD2 (5 bases). Germline loops: CDR1 MDHEN, CDR2 SYDVKM. The V gene lost 4 bases and the J gene lost 5 bases, with 12 bases spanning the gap. The CDR3 contains 13 residues. CDR3 amino acids: CASSSDLGDEQYF. The CDR3 nucleotides are TGTGCCAGCAGTTCCGACCTCGGGGACGAGCAGTACTTC.

This clonotype has a handful of counts. The chain is built from TRBV29-1 and TRBJ2-5; 12 nucleotides match TRBD2. TRBJ2-1 explains the end of the DNA better; the J call may be wrong. This CDR3 spans 16 amino acids. Per the germline V gene, CDR1 is SQVTM and CDR2 is ANQGSEA. CDR3 residues: CCAKPHTSGRSNEQFF. Written as DNA, the CDR3 is TGCTGCGCAAAACCCCACACTAGCGGGAGGTCCAATGAGCAGTTCTTC.

This clonotype has only one observation. V gene TRBV28 combines with J gene TRBJ2-7; D is possibly TRBD1 or TRBD2 (7 bases each). CDR1 is MDHEN and CDR2 is SYDVKM in the germline V gene. The CDR3 loop spans 12 amino acids. V lost 6 bases and J 10 bases, leaving 16 bases between the germline ends. This CDR3 is CASSSQGGRQYF. CDR3 bases: TGTGCCAGCAGCAGCCAGGGGGGGCGCCAGTACTTC.